The 26 T cell receptor beta chains reported below all come from one sample, sequenced in a study of control samples from healthy donors and cancer patients. The data were produced by immunoSEQ multiplex PCR, yet TCRdb's version contains in-frame clones alone and is incomplete. The sample has 150,000 to 180,000 clones; about 93% are singletons. Specimen: blood. These receptors were collected from a man between 50 and 59 years old in good health.

The chain combines TRBV6-2 or TRBV6-3 with TRBJ1-1; the D gene is possibly TRBD1 (5 bases). The ends were cut back, 2 bases at V and 4 bases at J, with 11 bases in the middle. The CDR3 is 14 amino acids. CDR1 is MNHEY, CDR2 SVGEGT, per germline. The CDR3 DNA follows: TGTGCCAGCAGTTACAGGGGATTTGGCACTGAAGCTTTCTTT. This gives the protein CASSYRGFGTEAFF.

V usage is TRBV28 and J usage is TRBJ2-1, with D possibly matching TRBD1 (8 bases). CDR3 length: 17 amino acids. From germline, CDR1 is MDHEN and CDR2 SYDVKM. V lost 7 bases, J lost 5 bases, and 24 bases lay in between. The CDR3 loop is CASINTLDRGGHNEQFF. The CDR3 DNA sequence: TGTGCCAGCATTAACACCCTCGACAGGGGAGGGCACAATGAGCAGTTCTTC.

In DNA form, the CDR3 reads TGTGCCAGCAGCTTAGCTCCGGGTTACGGGTCCCACGAGCAGTACTTC. It codes for CASSLAPGYGSHEQYF. This sequence joins TRBV7-6 and TRBJ2-7, with D unresolved. Trimming removed 0 bases from V and 5 bases from J, with 17 bases in between. The CDR3 consists of 16 residues. Germline V lookup: CDR1 SGHVS, CDR2 FNYEAQ.

This sequence joins TRBV10-1 and TRBJ2-1, with 9 bases that match TRBD2. This CDR3 region has 16 residues. Per germline, CDR1 WNHNN and CDR2 SYGVQD (reference sequence). The V segment lost 0 bases and the J segment 5 bases; nucleotides outside the gene matches: 5. The CDR3 sequence: CASSESGTSLNNEQFF. For the CDR3, the DNA is TGCGCCAGCAGTGAGTCCGGGACTAGCCTTAACAATGAGCAGTTCTTC.

This chain connects TRBV30 to TRBJ1-5; the D is unclear. The CDR3 spans 15 residues. Germline CDR1 reads GTSNPN; CDR2 reads SVGIG (reference sequence). Deletions cut 0 bases from V and 3 bases from J, with 12 bases between. In nucleotides, the CDR3 is TGTGCCTGGAGTGTATTGGACGGAATCAATCAGCCCCAGCATTTT. This translates into CAWSVLDGINQPQHF.

V is TRBV30 and J is TRBJ2-7; TRBD1 agrees at 8 bases. Losses at the gene ends were 0 bases for V and 6 bases for J; bases not matched to a gene: 4. Germline assignment: CDR1 GTSNPN and CDR2 SVGIG (reference sequence). The CDR3 extends over 13 amino acids. The CDR3: CAWSVAGGGEQYF. The CDR3 DNA is TGTGCCTGGAGTGTTGCAGGGGGCGGCGAGCAGTACTTC.

The chain couples TRBV5-4 to TRBJ1-1; possible D gene TRBD1, 6 bases. The CDR3 spans 14 residues. The V end lost 1 base, the J end lost 1 base, and 8 bases lay between the germline ends. Germline V gives CDR1 SGHNT, CDR2 YYREEE (reference sequence). CDR3 residues: CASSLQGRNTEAFF. CDR3 DNA: TGTGCCAGCAGCTTGCAGGGGAGGAACACTGAAGCTTTCTTT. The full variable domain, completed using reference TRBV5-4 and TRBJ1-1, is ETGVTQSPTHLIKTRGQQVTLRCSSQSGHNTVSWYQQALGQGPQFIFQYYREEENGRGNFPPRFSGLQFPNYSSELNVNALELDDSALYLCASSLQGRNTEAFFGQGTRLTVV.

V is TRBV15 and J is TRBJ2-2; 9 nucleotides agree with TRBD1. The trim removed 0 bases at V and 0 bases at J, leaving 5 bases unmatched. This CDR3 spans 18 amino acids. Germline CDR1 LNHNV, CDR2 YYDKDF (reference sequence). CDR3 coding DNA: TGTGCCACCAGCAGAGATCGAGACAGGGGGGCGAACACCGGGGAGCTGTTTTTT. Translation gives CATSRDRDRGANTGELFF.

V usage is TRBV21-1 and J usage is TRBJ1-2; the D segment call TRBD1 is taken from the table without a DNA check. TRBV21-1 is recorded as a pseudogene. The CDR3 is made up of 15 amino acids. CDR3 coding DNA: TGTGCCAGCAGCAAAGCCACAGGGGCGAACTATGGCTACACCTTC. Protein sequence: CASSKATGANYGYTF.

The chain employs TRBV6-4 and TRBJ2-7, with 8 bases that match TRBD2. The CDR3 spans 14 residues. From germline, CDR1 is MRHNA and CDR2 SNTAGT. The V and J ends lost 5 bases and 5 bases, in that order; junction bases with no gene match: 8. CDR3 loop: CASSRGGPRDEQYF. CDR3 in DNA: TGTGCCAGCAGTCGGGGGGGACCCCGCGACGAGCAGTACTTC.

This chain joins TRBV6-2 or TRBV6-3 and TRBJ1-6; 9 positions agree with TRBD1. The CDR3 loop spans 13 amino acids. V gave up 4 bases and J gave up 10 bases; unmatched junction bases: 2. Germline V CDR1 and CDR2: MNHEY, SVGEGT. DNA of the CDR3: TGTGCCAGCAGTTGGGACAGGGACTCACCCCTCCACTTT. Translated: CASSWDRDSPLHF.

The chain carries TRBV25-1 and TRBJ1-3; D not resolved. Germline V gene sequence: CDR1 MGHDK, CDR2 SYGVNS. The V end was cut by 2 bases, the J end by 0 bases, with 14 bases between. The CDR3 sequence is 17 residues long. CDR3 nucleotides: TGTGCCAGCAGTGAAAGAAGGCAGTTTGACTCTGGAAACACCATATATTTT. It codes for CASSERRQFDSGNTIYF.

This chain uses TRBV19 with TRBJ2-6, with D maybe TRBD2 (6 bases). The V end lost 4 bases, the J end lost 0 bases, and 10 bases lay between the germline ends. The germline V gene has CDR1 LNHDA and CDR2 SQIVND (reference sequence). The CDR3 sequence is 16 residues long. The CDR3 DNA reads as TGTGCCAGTAGTACTTCGGGGGACTCTGGGGCCAACGTCCTGACTTTC. Translating gives CASSTSGDSGANVLTF.

A single count supports this clone. The CDR3 here is CASSQMTGQKETQYF. The CDR3 DNA follows: TGCGCCAGCAGCCAGATGACGGGACAGAAAGAGACCCAGTACTTC. This sequence joins TRBV4-1 and TRBJ2-5, with 7 bases that match TRBD1. The ends lost 3 bases at V and 3 bases at J; junction bases unmatched: 7. The CDR3 is made up of 15 amino acids. Germline V gene data show CDR1 as MGHRA and CDR2 as YSYEKL.

The chain joins TRBV6-8 to TRBJ2-3; TRBD2 aligns across 8 bases. V was pared by 2 bases and J by 5 bases, with 9 bases of the junction left unmatched. The CDR3 sequence is 16 residues long. Germline V gene data show CDR1 as MNHGY and CDR2 as SAAAGT. CDR3 sequence: CASSYGAGGRLDTQYF. The CDR3 DNA sequence: TGTGCCAGCAGTTACGGGGCGGGGGGTAGGTTAGATACGCAGTATTTT.

The chain combines TRBV5-1 with TRBJ2-3; the D call may be TRBD1 or TRBD2 (7 bases each). The V gene lost 1 base and the J gene lost 6 bases, with 18 bases spanning the gap. Germline V lookup: CDR1 SGHRS, CDR2 YFSETQ. The CDR3 runs to 16 residues. CDR3 nucleotide sequence: TGCGCCAGCAGCTTGTTGGGGGAGGGGGCCGGTGATACGCAGTATTTT. Its protein is CASSLLGEGAGDTQYF.

The chain recombines TRBV24-1 with TRBJ2-1; D uncertain. This CDR3 is built from 11 residues. Germline V gene sequence: CDR1 KGHDR, CDR2 SFDVKD. V shed 9 bases and J shed 3 bases, with 5 bases lying between them. CDR3 sequence reads: CATESYNEQFF. CDR3 sequence (DNA): TGTGCCACCGAGAGCTACAATGAGCAGTTCTTC.

The chain carries TRBV27 and TRBJ2-3, with a possible D match to TRBD1 (6 bases). The germline V gene has CDR1 MNHEY and CDR2 SMNVEV (reference sequence). V was trimmed by 0 bases and J by 4 bases, leaving 14 bases between them. There are 16 residues in the CDR3. CDR3 DNA: TGTGCCAGCAGTTTATCCCGAGCAGGGGTCCCAGATACGCAGTATTTT. This encodes CASSLSRAGVPDTQYF.

The CDR3 region is CASSYLQGNYGYTF. As DNA, the CDR3 is TGTGCCAGCAGTTACCTCCAGGGAAACTATGGCTACACCTTC. This rearrangement joins TRBV6-5 to TRBJ1-2; possibly TRBD1 for D (5 bases). The germline gives CDR1 MNHEY, CDR2 SVGAGI. CDR3 length: 14 residues. Trimming took 2 bases from V and 2 from J, leaving 9 bases between them.

This sequence joins TRBV5-1 and TRBJ1-1, with D possibly being TRBD1 (5 bases). Trimming took 2 bases from V and 1 from J, leaving 12 bases between them. CDR3 length: 15 amino acids. Germline values: CDR1 SGHRS, CDR2 YFSETQ. The CDR3 nucleotides are TGCGCCAGCAGCTTCGGGGACTTGACGAACACTGAAGCTTTCTTT. This sequence encodes CASSFGDLTNTEAFF.

This chain connects TRBV4-1 to TRBJ2-1; D remains unclear. The germline V and J ends were trimmed by 1 base and 5 bases, with 9 bases remaining between them. The CDR3 consists of 14 residues. Germline V CDR1 and CDR2: MGHRA, YSYEKL. The CDR3 DNA reads as TGCGCCAGCAGCCAAGGGATCCGGGACAATGAGCAGTTCTTC. Its translation is CASSQGIRDNEQFF.

The V gene is TRBV7-9, the J gene TRBJ2-1, with 10 bases matching TRBD2. Germline trimming cut 7 bases from V and 0 bases from J; bases unmatched to any gene: 3. The germline gives CDR1 SEHNR, CDR2 FQNEAQ (reference sequence). The CDR3 has 15 residues. CDR3 sequence reads: CASNPSGSSYNEQFF. CDR3 nucleotide sequence: TGTGCCAGCAACCCTAGCGGGAGCTCCTACAATGAGCAGTTCTTC.

The V and J genes are TRBV9 and TRBJ2-7; 10 bases match TRBD2. Germline V gene lookup returns CDR1 SGDLS and CDR2 YYNGEE. V trimming: 0 bases; J trimming: 2 bases; junction bases outside the gene matches: 5. CDR3 length equals 16 residues. CDR3 DNA sequence: TGTGCCAGCAGCGTAGCCCCGGGACTAGCGACCTACGAGCAGTACTTC. Protein product: CASSVAPGLATYEQYF.

V is TRBV30 and J is TRBJ2-4; D unclear. The CDR3 is made up of 13 amino acids. Germline CDR1 is GTSNPN and CDR2 is SVGIG (reference sequence). The germline V and J ends were trimmed by 5 bases and 2 bases, with 10 bases remaining between them. The CDR3 DNA follows: TGTGCCTGGGCGACTGGGCCCAAAAACATTCAGTACTTC. It specifies CAWATGPKNIQYF.

The chain carries TRBV5-6 and TRBJ1-3, with D perhaps TRBD1 (5 bases). V shed 4 bases and J shed 0 bases, with 11 bases lying between them. The CDR3 has 15 residues. Germline V CDR1 and CDR2: SGHDT, YYEEEE. The CDR3, as DNA: TGTGCCAGCAGCCCGGCAGGGATCTCTGGAAACACCATATATTTT. Translating gives CASSPAGISGNTIYF. Using reference TRBV5-6 and TRBJ1-3 for the parts outside the CDR3, the full variable domain is DAGVTQSPTHLIKTRGQQVTLRCSPKSGHDTVSWYQQALGQGPQFIFQYYEEEERQRGNFPDRFSGHQFPNYSSELNVNALLLGDSALYLCASSPAGISGNTIYFGEGSWLTVV.

This chain joins TRBV21-1 and TRBJ2-3. TRBV21-1 is listed as a pseudogene. The CDR3 length is 13 residues. CDR3 in amino acids: CASNDSRRDTQYF. Written as DNA, the CDR3 is TGTGCCAGCAACGACAGTCGGAGGGATACGCAGTATTTT.